The rows below give T cell receptor beta chains drawn from one sample of a study of blood T cell repertoires in COVID-19. The table came from immunoSEQ multiplex PCR; TCRdb's copy has only in-frame clones and leaves some out. The repertoire holds about 42,000 clones, with roughly 87% as singletons. The material sequenced was peripheral blood. These receptors were taken from a woman of 80 years or more in a cohort sampled during active or convalescent COVID-19. Each CDR3 is given with its conserved first and last residue. Each record gives: V gene, D gene, J gene, clone size, CDR3 protein, CDR3 DNA. D genes are given only for firm matches. Clone size appears in some rows only: once, few, many, or a class for an expanded clone.

TRBV2	TRBD1	TRBJ2-6	once	CASNRDRGAGANVLTF	TGTGCCAGCAACCGGGACAGGGGGGCTGGGGCCAACGTCCTGACTTTC
TRBV10-3	NA	TRBJ2-7	NA	CAIGGSSYEQYF	TGTGCCATCGGGGGCAGCTCCTACGAGCAGTACTTC
TRBV7-8	NA	TRBJ1-1	few	CASSLTTGNTEAFF	TGTGCCAGCAGCCTGACCACAGGGAACACTGAAGCTTTCTTT
TRBV5-4	TRBD1	TRBJ2-1	few	CASSGTPGQVRDEQFF	TGTGCCAGCAGCGGAACTCCGGGACAGGTCCGTGATGAGCAGTTCTTC
TRBV29-1	TRBD2	TRBJ2-1	NA	CSVLGLAGNEQFF	TGCAGCGTTTTAGGACTAGCGGGCAATGAGCAGTTCTTC
TRBV6-2/TRBV6-3	NA	TRBJ1-2	NA	CASSYSKVGGYGYTF	TGTGCCAGCAGTTACTCAAAGGTGGGAGGCTATGGCTACACCTTC
TRBV5-1	NA	TRBJ2-3	NA	CASSPGAGLTDTQYF	TGCGCCAGCAGCCCAGGGGCAGGGTTGACAGATACGCAGTATTTT
TRBV5-1	TRBD1	TRBJ1-5	NA	CASSTTGDRGTPQHF	TGCGCCAGCAGCACCACAGGCGACAGGGGGACGCCCCAGCATTTT
TRBV12-3/TRBV12-4	NA	TRBJ1-2	NA	CASSPGQHGYTF	TGTGCCAGCAGTCCTGGACAGCATGGCTACACCTTC
TRBV2	NA	TRBJ1-1	NA	CASSGSQGPTEAFF	TGTGCCAGCAGTGGTTCCCAGGGGCCCACTGAAGCTTTCTTT
TRBV3-1/TRBV3-2	TRBD2	TRBJ2-7	once	CASSRGLAGTYEQYF	TGTGCCAGCAGCCGAGGACTAGCGGGGACCTACGAGCAGTACTTC
TRBV10-3	NA	TRBJ1-1	NA	CAISDPPRGKNTEAFF	TGTGCCATCAGTGACCCTCCGAGAGGGAAGAACACTGAAGCTTTCTTT
TRBV30	NA	TRBJ1-5	NA	CAWSVETTGRQPQHF	TGTGCCTGGAGTGTAGAGACTACCGGGCGGCAGCCCCAGCATTTT
TRBV9	NA	TRBJ2-3	NA	CASSVSPGTGTDTQYF	TGTGCCAGCAGCGTAAGCCCGGGAACCGGCACAGATACGCAGTATTTT
TRBV4-1	NA	TRBJ1-1	medium-sized	CASSQEGAQNTEAFF	TGCGCCAGCAGCCAAGAGGGGGCCCAGAACACTGAAGCTTTCTTT
TRBV15	TRBD2	TRBJ2-3	NA	CATSPSSGGGRDTQYF	TGTGCCACCAGCCCGTCCTCTGGGGGGGGAAGAGATACGCAGTATTTT
TRBV3-1/TRBV3-2	NA	TRBJ1-2	NA	CASSRTGLVGTSYGYTF	TGTGCCAGCAGCCGCACCGGCCTAGTGGGGACATCCTATGGCTACACCTTC
TRBV10-3	TRBD2	TRBJ2-3	NA	CAISESAGGTDTQYF	TGTGCCATCAGTGAGTCCGCGGGAGGCACAGATACGCAGTATTTT
TRBV7-2	TRBD1	TRBJ1-2	NA	CASSLHGTGYGYTF	TGTGCCAGCAGCTTACACGGGACAGGGTATGGCTACACCTTC
TRBV7-2	TRBD2	TRBJ2-3	NA	CASSLEASRGGYTDTQYF	TGTGCCAGCAGCTTAGAGGCCAGTCGGGGGGGTTACACAGATACGCAGTATTTT
TRBV5-1	NA	TRBJ2-7	NA	CASSPRSTVSYEQYF	TGCGCCAGCAGCCCCCGGTCGACAGTTTCCTACGAGCAGTACTTC
TRBV5-1	TRBD1	TRBJ1-1	NA	CASSLFWDRGHAEAFF	TGCGCCAGCAGCTTGTTCTGGGACAGGGGGCATGCTGAAGCTTTCTTT
TRBV9	TRBD1	TRBJ2-7	NA	CASSVAYRGDEQYF	TGTGCCAGCAGCGTAGCCTACAGGGGGGACGAGCAGTACTTC
TRBV7-8	TRBD1	TRBJ2-7	NA	CASSRGQGTYEQYF	TGTGCCAGCAGCCGTGGACAGGGAACCTACGAGCAGTACTTC
TRBV7-9	NA	TRBJ2-7	once	CASSPEEGEQYF	TGTGCCAGCAGCCCCGAAGAGGGCGAGCAGTACTTC
TRBV6-5	NA	TRBJ1-2	NA	CASRRNRIYGYTF	TGTGCCAGCAGACGAAACAGGATCTATGGCTACACCTTC
TRBV28	TRBD1	TRBJ2-2	NA	CASSTTGGTGELFF	TGTGCCAGCAGCACGACAGGGGGCACCGGGGAGCTGTTTTTT
TRBV24-1	NA	TRBJ2-2	NA	CATSAKDRDTGELFF	TGTGCCACCAGTGCCAAGGACAGAGACACCGGGGAGCTGTTTTTT
TRBV29-1	NA	TRBJ1-5	NA	CSVAEGGNQPQHF	TGCAGCGTTGCGGAGGGAGGCAATCAGCCCCAGCATTTT
TRBV3-1/TRBV3-2	NA	TRBJ1-1	NA	CASSQSLQGRAFF	TGTGCCAGCAGCCAGTCTCTGCAGGGTAGAGCTTTCTTT
TRBV29-1	TRBD1	TRBJ1-1	NA	CSARTGPNTEAFF	TGCAGCGCAAGGACAGGGCCGAACACTGAAGCTTTCTTT
TRBV19	TRBD1	TRBJ1-6	NA	CASSGDRGSYNSPLHF	TGTGCCAGTAGTGGAGACAGGGGTTCCTATAATTCACCCCTCCACTTT
TRBV9	NA	TRBJ1-2	few	CASNSFYGYTF	TGTGCCAGCAACAGCTTCTATGGCTACACCTTC
TRBV5-1	TRBD2	TRBJ2-3	NA	CASSLGMTSGRTDTQYF	TGCGCCAGCAGCTTGGGAATGACTAGCGGGCGTACAGATACGCAGTATTTT
TRBV19	NA	TRBJ1-5	NA	CASNRDSGSNQPQHF	TGTGCCAGTAACCGGGACTCCGGTAGCAATCAGCCCCAGCATTTT
TRBV9	NA	TRBJ1-5	once	CASSGTANQPQHF	TGTGCCAGCAGCGGGACAGCCAATCAGCCCCAGCATTTT
TRBV5-1	NA	TRBJ2-5	few	CASSFFEETQYF	TGCGCCAGCAGCTTCTTTGAAGAGACCCAGTACTTC
TRBV30	TRBD1	TRBJ1-6	once	CAWTRQGLFSLHF	TGTGCCTGGACTAGACAGGGTCTTTTTTCCCTCCACTTT
TRBV24-1	NA	TRBJ1-2	NA	CATSDGTFYGYTF	TGTGCCACCAGTGATGGCACATTCTATGGCTACACCTTC
TRBV4-3	NA	TRBJ1-2	NA	CASSQVLHDSINYGYTF	TGCGCCAGCAGCCAAGTCCTCCATGACAGCATTAACTATGGCTACACCTTC
TRBV29-1	NA	TRBJ1-2	NA	CSAVDNYGYTF	TGCAGCGCGGTAGATAACTATGGCTACACCTTC
TRBV18	TRBD2	TRBJ2-7	NA	CASSSRTSYEQYF	TGTGCCAGCTCGTCCCGGACTAGCTACGAGCAGTACTTC
TRBV5-5	TRBD1	TRBJ2-6	once	CASTRETTGRFVGANVLTF	TGTGCCAGCACGAGGGAAACGACAGGGAGATTTGTGGGGGCCAACGTCCTGACTTTC
TRBV19	NA	TRBJ1-1	NA	CASSILEGVTEAFF	TGTGCCAGTAGTATTCTCGAGGGTGTAACTGAAGCTTTCTTT
TRBV19	NA	TRBJ1-5	NA	CASTVQDRQPQHF	TGTGCCAGTACGGTACAGGATCGCCAGCCCCAGCATTTT
TRBV27	TRBD2	TRBJ2-1	NA	CASSRFLAGVFNEQFF	TGTGCCAGCAGCCGTTTTCTGGCGGGAGTGTTCAATGAGCAGTTCTTC
TRBV28	NA	TRBJ2-6	NA	CASIPSGQVPGANVLTF	TGTGCCAGCATCCCTTCTGGACAAGTTCCCGGGGCCAACGTCCTGACTTTC
TRBV10-1	NA	TRBJ1-6	NA	CASSESRGNNSPLHF	TGCGCCAGCAGTGAGTCCAGAGGCAATAATTCACCCCTCCACTTT
TRBV5-6	TRBD1	TRBJ1-2	NA	CASSFFGTGSDYGYTF	TGTGCCAGCAGCTTCTTCGGGACAGGGTCGGACTATGGCTACACCTTC
TRBV6-5	TRBD1	TRBJ2-7	NA	CASKGTATSYEQYF	TGTGCCAGCAAAGGGACAGCCACCTCCTACGAGCAGTACTTC
TRBV10-2	NA	TRBJ2-5	NA	CASSDSKETQYF	TGCGCCAGCAGCGACAGTAAAGAGACCCAGTACTTC
TRBV4-3	TRBD2	TRBJ2-1	few	CASSPSGRAWEQFF	TGCGCCAGCAGTCCTAGCGGGAGGGCATGGGAGCAGTTCTTC
TRBV6-5	NA	TRBJ1-4	NA	CASSYSVQRSEKLFF	TGTGCCAGCAGTTACTCGGTACAGCGGAGTGAAAAACTGTTTTTT
TRBV7-8	TRBD2	TRBJ2-7	NA	CASSPGRGSYEQYF	TGTGCCAGCAGCCCCGGGAGGGGTTCCTACGAGCAGTACTTC
TRBV4-2	NA	TRBJ2-2	NA	CASSQAPRTGELFF	TGTGCCAGCAGCCAAGCCCCCCGGACCGGGGAGCTGTTTTTT
TRBV5-1	NA	TRBJ2-7	NA	CASSLEPGQKYEQYF	TGCGCCAGCAGCTTGGAGCCGGGACAAAAGTACGAGCAGTACTTC
TRBV19	NA	TRBJ2-2	NA	CASSIPGPLGHGELFF	TGTGCCAGTAGTATCCCTGGACCGTTGGGGCACGGGGAGCTGTTTTTT
TRBV7-2	TRBD2	TRBJ2-5	once	CASSYQGLAGQETQYF	TGTGCCAGCAGCTATCAGGGACTAGCGGGGCAAGAGACCCAGTACTTC
TRBV19	NA	TRBJ1-4	once	CASRRTGTLFF	TGTGCCAGTAGGAGAACCGGGACTCTGTTTTTT
TRBV25-1	TRBD2	TRBJ2-5	NA	CASGLAGQETQYF	TGTGCCAGCGGACTAGCGGGCCAAGAGACCCAGTACTTC